This T cell receptor (beta chain) was recorded in a study of shared clonotypes between healthy human individuals. Whole-study results and caveats: Blood was the only sampled material, and tissue repertoires likely differ. Sequencing depth was a factor that was expected to affect clonotype sharing among donors.

The CDR3 totals 16 residues. CD45RO negativity and positive selection for CCR7 defined naive CD8 cells, a population that excluded terminally differentiated effector memory CD45RA+ cells. This table comes from immunoSEQ multiplex PCR, and its TCRdb copy is limited to in-frame clones, with some not included. The sample lists 1.5 million to 2.5 million clones, about 94% occurring once. Details on this clone: What it binds is not known.

The chain links TRBV12-2 to TRBJ1-5. TRBV12-2 is reported as a pseudogene. Sequences were obtained from naive CD8+ T cells sorted from blood. The receptor was derived from a man aged 18 to 30 in good health. For the CDR3, the DNA is TGTGCAAGTCGCTCCCCACCGGGACGCTTCAATCAGCCCCAGCATTTT. Translation gives CASRSPPGRFNQPQHF.